These 10 T cell receptor beta chains share one sample of origin, sequenced in a study of T cell clonotyping in hematopoietic cell transplantation. Sequencing used immunoSEQ multiplex PCR; TCRdb keeps in-frame clones, though not all of them. The repertoire holds fewer than 9,500 clones, with over 85% as singletons. Sequencing was performed on PBMCs, taken 100 days after allogeneic stem cell transplant. These receptors were collected from a male patient in his fifties who had an allogeneic stem cell transplant from a related donor, so T cells may come from the graft donor. Some clones in this sample may be carry-over from other donors' samples.

The J gene is TRBJ1-5, the V gene TRBV6-6; TRBD1 is a possible D gene (5 bases). CDR1 is MNHNY and CDR2 is SVGAGI in the germline V gene (reference sequence). The CDR3 runs to 12 residues. The germline V and J ends were trimmed by 6 bases and 16 bases, with 19 bases remaining between them. The CDR3 protein is CASSSSGDGAHF. The CDR3, as DNA: TGTGCCAGCAGCTCCTCGGGGGATGGGGCACATTTT.

The V and J genes are TRBV5-1 and TRBJ2-3, with D possibly being TRBD2 (5 bases). Germline V gene data show CDR1 as SGHRS and CDR2 as YFSETQ. V was shortened by 8 bases and J by 3 bases, with 13 bases between the two germline ends. The CDR3 is 13 amino acids. In DNA form, the CDR3 reads TGCGCCAGGTACCTGAGGGCGACAGATACGCAGTATTTT. Protein: CARYLRATDTQYF.

The gene calls are TRBV5-4 and TRBJ1-1; 7 nucleotides match TRBD1. Germline CDR1 is SGHNT and CDR2 is YYREEE (reference sequence). Losses at the gene ends were 1 base for V and 1 base for J; bases not matched to a gene: 4. CDR3 size: 15 residues. The CDR3 nucleotides read TGTGCCAGCAGCTTGAGACAGGGCACGAACACTGAAGCTTTCTTT. This encodes CASSLRQGTNTEAFF. Drawing the rest from reference TRBV5-4 and TRBJ1-1, the complete variable domain is ETGVTQSPTHLIKTRGQQVTLRCSSQSGHNTVSWYQQALGQGPQFIFQYYREEENGRGNFPPRFSGLQFPNYSSELNVNALELDDSALYLCASSLRQGTNTEAFFGQGTRLTVV.

The chain is built from TRBV5-1 and TRBJ1-1, with TRBD1 matching over 9 bases. Losses at the gene ends were 5 bases for V and 6 bases for J; bases not matched to a gene: 11. This CDR3 has 15 residues. The germline V gene encodes CDR1 SGHRS and CDR2 YFSETQ. CDR3 sequence reads: CASRESQGAGAEAFF. The CDR3 region has the DNA TGCGCCAGCAGGGAGTCACAGGGGGCTGGGGCTGAAGCTTTCTTT.

The V call is TRBV14, the J call TRBJ2-6; D could derive from TRBD1 or TRBD2 (5 bases each). The CDR3 extends over 17 amino acids. V shed 1 base and J shed 2 bases, with 12 bases lying between them. Germline V gene sequence: CDR1 SGHDN, CDR2 FVKESK. The CDR3 bases are TGTGCCAGCAGCCAAGGGCAGGGAGTTACTGGGGCCAACGTCCTGACTTTC. It codes for CASSQGQGVTGANVLTF.

V and J are TRBV5-1 and TRBJ2-3; TRBD2 agrees at 10 bases. V was clipped by 0 bases and J by 4 bases; unmatched bases: 5. The germline CDR1 and CDR2 sequences are SGHRS and YFSETQ. This CDR3 is built from 16 residues. CDR3 bases: TGCGCCAGCAGCTTGGTAGGAGCGGGGGGGTCAGATACGCAGTATTTT. This codes for CASSLVGAGGSDTQYF.

This clone was recorded only once. This rearrangement joins TRBV18 to TRBJ2-7, with 7 bases fitting TRBD1. The germline V gene has CDR1 KGHSH and CDR2 LQKENI. The CDR3 runs to 13 residues. The J segment lost 2 bases and the V segment lost 3 bases, leaving 1 base of the junction unmatched. The CDR3 DNA reads as TGTGCCAGCTCACCGGGACAGACCTACGAGCAGTACTTC. Protein product: CASSPGQTYEQYF.

V usage is TRBV5-1 and J usage is TRBJ1-3, with TRBD1 matching over 8 bases. Germline loops: CDR1 SGHRS, CDR2 YFSETQ. The CDR3 is 17 residues long. The ends lost 1 base at V and 3 bases at J; junction bases unmatched: 9. The CDR3 nucleotides read TGCGCCAGCAGCTTGATCGGGACAGGTTCATTTGGAAACACCATATATTTT. Amino acid sequence: CASSLIGTGSFGNTIYF.

The rearrangement joins TRBV5-1 to TRBJ2-7; D is perhaps TRBD1 (5 bases). V dropped 4 bases and J dropped 0 bases, with 20 bases sitting between them. The CDR3 runs to 17 residues. The germline V gene has CDR1 SGHRS and CDR2 YFSETQ. CDR3 amino acids: CASSPSGQSGYSYEQYF. The DNA of the CDR3 is TGCGCCAGCAGCCCCTCCGGTCAGTCAGGGTACTCCTACGAGCAGTACTTC.

The chain employs TRBV5-1 and TRBJ1-4, with TRBD1 matching over 7 bases. Germline-derived CDR1 and CDR2 are SGHRS and YFSETQ. Trimming took 1 base from V and 4 from J; bases not matched to a gene: 1. This CDR3 is 14 amino acids long. The CDR3 region has the DNA TGCGCCAGCAGCTTGACAGGGGTTAATGAAAAACTGTTTTTT. Residues: CASSLTGVNEKLFF.